This T cell receptor (beta chain) was documented in a study of OX40 agonist ivuxolimab in advanced cancers. Study-wide context: Ivuxolimab was a fully human IgG2 agonistic monoclonal antibody targeting the costimulatory receptor OX40 (CD134). Intravenous ivuxolimab was administered to patients every 2 weeks at six dose levels: 0.01, 0.1, 0.3, 1.5, 3 and 10 mg/kg. Of the approximately 54 dose-escalation patients, hepatocellular carcinoma was present in about 20, melanoma in roughly 15, renal cell carcinoma in 9 and head and neck cancer in 9. In the dose-escalation cohort, roughly four fifths of patients were male, and the mean age was roughly 60 years, with a range of about 23 to 90. Prior anti-PD-1, anti-PD-L1 or anti-CTLA-4 therapy was permitted, and 30% to 50% of dose-escalation patients had received checkpoint inhibitors. Partial responses occurred in three dose-escalation patients: two with cutaneous melanoma and one with hepatocellular carcinoma. The point of sequencing TCRbeta in the periphery was to test whether ivuxolimab changed TCR sequence diversity and drove clonal T-cell expansion. The paper covers the monotherapy dose-escalation part of the phase I ivuxolimab trial, which included N ≈ 50 patients. Study-wide findings and limitations: Low levels of normalized T-cell clonal expansion were also seen in some patients who did not respond. Which antigens the clonally expanded peripheral T cells were specific for was not determined. On average, CD8+ T cells showed more expanded clones than CD4+ T cells after ivuxolimab. In the 0.1-3.0 mg/kg groups, partial responders were among the patients with the lowest normalized peripheral clonal expansion, particularly in CD8+ T cells. Clonal expansion of both CD4+ and CD8+ blood T cells was observed from baseline to week 6 at doses 0.1 to 3.0 mg/kg.

For sequencing of the TCRbeta CDR3 region, genomic DNA was extracted from the sorted cells. The immunoSEQ Assay was used for sequencing of TCRbeta CDR3 regions. TCRdb took over this immuneACCESS table, retaining in-frame rearrangements with V and J assigned. Such tables are incomplete; in checked studies, under half of the missing clones stem from an unresolved V gene, and the remainder is unexplained. The sample includes over 8,000 clones, with over 65% observed a single time. The top ten clones comprise approximately 30% of the sample. To note about this clone: There is no known antigen for this receptor. A far larger clone is off by one base, so a read error is likely. The same CDR3 also results from other DNA sequences found in this sample.

The germline V gene (reference sequence) supplies CDR1 SEHNR and CDR2 FQNEAQ. From the cysteine through the phenylalanine, the CDR3 covers 12 amino acids. The read is trimmed to its CDR3 DNA, 36 bases read in frame from base 1. The trial excluded patients who had a history of autoimmune disease or were on systemic immunosuppression. In every dose cohort, peripheral blood was drawn for TCR sequencing at baseline, cycle 4 day 1, and cycle 7 day 1. Samples came from an open-label, multicenter, first-in-human phase I dose-escalation trial of ivuxolimab. Adults with locally advanced or metastatic melanoma, renal cell, hepatocellular, or head and neck squamous cell carcinoma were enrolled in the trial. CD4+ and CD8+ T cells were sorted separately from peripheral blood before TCR sequencing.

The rearranged chain carries TRBV7-9 and TRBJ1-1, with an unclear D gene assignment. The receptor was isolated from an adult with an advanced solid tumor such as melanoma, head and neck, liver or kidney cancer. The sequencing used CD4+ or CD8+ T cells sorted from blood, collected in a trial of the OX40 agonist ivuxolimab. At the DNA level, the sequence is TGTGCCAGCAGTAGACGGTACACCGAAGCTTTCTTT. Its protein is CASSRRYTEAFF. The entire variable domain, with the stretches around the CDR3 drawn from the reference TRBV7-9 and TRBJ1-1 proteins, is DTGVSQNPRHKITKRGQNVTFRCDPISEHNRLYWYRQTLGQGPEFLTYFQNEAQLEKSRLLSDRFSAERPKGSFSTLEIQRTEQGDSAMYLCASSRRYTEAFFGQGTRLTVV.